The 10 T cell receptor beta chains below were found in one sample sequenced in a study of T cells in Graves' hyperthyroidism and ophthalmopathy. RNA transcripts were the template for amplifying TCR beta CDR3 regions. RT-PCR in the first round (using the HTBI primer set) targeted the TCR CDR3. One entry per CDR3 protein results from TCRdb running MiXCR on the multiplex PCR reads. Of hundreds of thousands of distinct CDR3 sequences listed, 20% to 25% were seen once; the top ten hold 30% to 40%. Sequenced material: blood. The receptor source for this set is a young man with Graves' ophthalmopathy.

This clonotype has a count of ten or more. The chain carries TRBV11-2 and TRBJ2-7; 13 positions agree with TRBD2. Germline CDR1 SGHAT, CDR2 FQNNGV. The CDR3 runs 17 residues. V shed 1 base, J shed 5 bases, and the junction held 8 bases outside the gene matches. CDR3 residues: CASSLALAGGPVDEQYF. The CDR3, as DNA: TGTGCCAGCAGCTTAGCACTAGCGGGAGGGCCTGTAGACGAGCAGTACTTC.

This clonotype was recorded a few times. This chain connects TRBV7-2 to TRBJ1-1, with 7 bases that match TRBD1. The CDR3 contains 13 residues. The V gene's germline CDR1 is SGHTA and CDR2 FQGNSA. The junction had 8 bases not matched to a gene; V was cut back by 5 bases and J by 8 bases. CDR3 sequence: CASSVPGTAEAFF. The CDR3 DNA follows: TGTGCCAGCAGCGTTCCCGGGACAGCCGAAGCTTTCTTT.

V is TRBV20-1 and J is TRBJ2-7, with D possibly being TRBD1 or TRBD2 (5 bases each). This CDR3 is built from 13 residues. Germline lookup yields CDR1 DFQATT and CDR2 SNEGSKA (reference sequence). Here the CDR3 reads CRGVSADSYEQYF. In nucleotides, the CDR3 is TGCAGGGGGGTAAGCGCGGATTCCTACGAGCAGTACTTC.

The CDR3 sequence: CSARAPTGDGANEKLFF. In DNA form, the CDR3 reads TGCAGTGCTAGAGCCCCGACAGGGGACGGAGCTAATGAAAAACTGTTTTTT. The chain carries TRBV20-1 and TRBJ1-4; 8 bases are a match to TRBD1. The J segment lost 3 bases and the V segment lost 1 base, leaving 10 bases of the junction unmatched. This CDR3 spans 17 amino acids. Germline assignment: CDR1 DFQATT and CDR2 SNEGSKA (reference sequence).

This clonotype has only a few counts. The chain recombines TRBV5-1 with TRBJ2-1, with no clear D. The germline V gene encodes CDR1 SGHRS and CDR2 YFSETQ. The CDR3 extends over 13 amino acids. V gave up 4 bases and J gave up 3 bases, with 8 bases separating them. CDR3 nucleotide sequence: TGCGCCAGCAGCCAACCTCTCTACAATGAGCAGTTCTTC. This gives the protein CASSQPLYNEQFF.

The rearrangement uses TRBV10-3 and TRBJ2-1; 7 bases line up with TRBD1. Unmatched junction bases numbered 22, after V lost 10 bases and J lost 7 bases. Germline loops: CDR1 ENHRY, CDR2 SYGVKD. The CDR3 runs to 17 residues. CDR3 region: CATGQQSGRGAGNEQFF. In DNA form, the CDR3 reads TGTGCCACGGGACAGCAATCGGGCCGAGGTGCCGGTAATGAGCAGTTCTTC.

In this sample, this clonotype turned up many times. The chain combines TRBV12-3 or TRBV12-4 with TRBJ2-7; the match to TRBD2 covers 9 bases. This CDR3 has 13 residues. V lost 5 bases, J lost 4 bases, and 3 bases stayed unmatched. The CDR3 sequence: CASSRTSDYEQYF. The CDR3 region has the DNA TGTGCCAGCAGTCGGACTAGCGATTACGAGCAGTACTTC.

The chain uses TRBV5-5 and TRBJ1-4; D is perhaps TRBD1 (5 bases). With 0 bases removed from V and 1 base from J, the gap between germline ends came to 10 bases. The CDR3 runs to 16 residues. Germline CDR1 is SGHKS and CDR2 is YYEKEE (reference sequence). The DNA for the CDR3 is TGTGCCAGCAGCTTGGCCTGGAGGGGAACTAATGAAAAACTGTTTTTT. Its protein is CASSLAWRGTNEKLFF.

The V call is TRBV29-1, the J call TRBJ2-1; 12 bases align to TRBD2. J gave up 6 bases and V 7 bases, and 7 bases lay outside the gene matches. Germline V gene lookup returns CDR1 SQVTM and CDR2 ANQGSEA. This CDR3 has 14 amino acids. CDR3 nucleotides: TGCAGCGACCAACTAGCGGGAGGTCCCAATGAGCAGTTCTTC. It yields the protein CSDQLAGGPNEQFF.

The CDR3 protein is CASRGLALFYEQYF. CDR3 in DNA: TGTGCCAGCAGGGGACTAGCACTGTTTTACGAGCAGTACTTC. The chain has TRBV28 and TRBJ2-7; TRBD2 aligns across 9 bases. CDR3 length equals 14 residues. Germline V CDR1 and CDR2: MDHEN, SYDVKM. V gave up 6 bases and J gave up 4 bases; unmatched junction bases: 7.